Below are 13 T cell receptor beta chains sequenced from a single sample in a study of cytomegalovirus exposure and HLA in healthy donors. 13 Jbeta primers and 60 Vbeta primers were used for the PCR. Generated by immunoSEQ multiplex PCR, the TCRdb table keeps only in-frame clones and is missing some. This table lists 75,000 to 95,000 clones. The specimen sequenced was PBMCs. These TCRs come from a girl between 5 and 17 years old in good health and CMV-seropositive.

The chain is built from TRBV4-2 and TRBJ2-5, with a weak D call TRBD1 (6 bases). Looked up from germline, CDR1 is LGHNA and CDR2 is YNFKEQ. The CDR3 loop spans 14 amino acids. Trimming removed 4 bases from V and 4 bases from J, with 13 bases in between. The CDR3 bases are TGTGCCAGCAGCCCGCCGGGACACCCAGAGACCCAGTACTTC. Translating it yields CASSPPGHPETQYF.

J is TRBJ2-5 and V is TRBV9; D gene ambiguous. There are 14 residues in the CDR3. V dropped 0 bases and J dropped 3 bases, with 9 bases sitting between them. The germline gives CDR1 SGDLS, CDR2 YYNGEE. The CDR3 spells CASSVAGRKETQYF. CDR3 sequence (DNA): TGTGCCAGCAGCGTAGCCGGTAGAAAAGAGACCCAGTACTTC.

The CDR3 coding sequence is TGCGCCAGCAGCCAAGCGGCCTCAGGGGGACCGGCCTCTGGGGCCAACGTCCTGACTTTC. Its translation is CASSQAASGGPASGANVLTF. This chain uses TRBV4-1 with TRBJ2-6; 7 bases agree with TRBD1. Trimming at V came to 1 base and at J to 0 bases, leaving 12 bases not matched to a gene. CDR3 length equals 20 residues. Germline V gene sequence: CDR1 MGHRA, CDR2 YSYEKL.

The chain is built from TRBV9 and TRBJ2-3; 14 bases match TRBD2. This CDR3 region has 17 residues. Germline CDR1 reads SGDLS; CDR2 reads YYNGEE. V shed 2 bases and J 4 bases; nucleotides not matched to a gene: 6. CDR3: CASSVTSGGVGADTQYF. The CDR3 DNA follows: TGTGCCAGCAGCGTGACTAGCGGGGGGGTGGGGGCAGATACGCAGTATTTT.

The chain carries TRBV7-3 and TRBJ2-6, with 10 bases aligning to TRBD1. Germline CDR1 SGHTA, CDR2 FQGTGA. The CDR3 is 18 amino acids. V was pared by 4 bases and J by 0 bases, with 6 bases of the junction left unmatched. CDR3 nucleotides: TGTGCCAGCAGCTCCTCTCGGACAGGGGGCTCTGGGGCCAACGTCCTGACTTTC. Its protein is CASSSSRTGGSGANVLTF.

This sequence joins TRBV11-2 and TRBJ2-7, with 7 bases fitting TRBD2. J was trimmed by 3 bases and V by 0 bases; bases with no gene match: 5. This CDR3 spans 15 amino acids. Germline V CDR1 and CDR2: SGHAT, FQNNGV. Here the CDR3 DNA reads TGTGCCAGCAGCTTAGATTTGGCGGGGGACTACGAGCAGTACGTC. Protein sequence: CASSLDLAGDYEQYV.

The J gene is TRBJ2-5, the V gene TRBV5-1, with 7 bases aligning to TRBD1. After removal of 6 bases from V and 1 base from J, the junction contained 9 bases not matched to a gene. The CDR3 length is 15 residues. Germline V gene sequence: CDR1 SGHRS, CDR2 YFSETQ. The chain's CDR3 is CASNSLQGTQETQYF. The CDR3 DNA reads TGCGCCAGCAATTCTCTACAGGGGACCCAAGAGACCCAGTACTTC.

The J gene is TRBJ2-1, the V gene TRBV11-2; the match to TRBD1 covers 7 bases. CDR1 is SGHAT and CDR2 is FQNNGV in the germline V gene. The V and J ends lost 5 bases and 2 bases, in that order; junction bases with no gene match: 12. This CDR3 contains 17 residues. This chain's CDR3 is CASSPNYGQAPYNEQFF. CDR3 bases: TGTGCCAGCAGCCCCAACTACGGACAGGCCCCCTACAATGAGCAGTTCTTC.

This sequence joins TRBV5-1 and TRBJ1-1; TRBD1 matches at 9 bases. The CDR3 runs to 15 residues. After removal of 4 bases from V and 10 bases from J, the junction contained 14 bases not matched to a gene. The germline V gene encodes CDR1 SGHRS and CDR2 YFSETQ. The chain's CDR3 is CASSVSQTGGERAFF. CDR3 bases: TGCGCCAGCAGCGTCAGTCAAACAGGGGGCGAGAGAGCTTTCTTT.

The chain uses TRBV6-5 and TRBJ1-4; 7 nucleotides line up with TRBD1. Germline CDR1 reads MNHEY; CDR2 reads SVGAGI. Trimming cost V 7 bases and J 2 bases; bases outside gene matches: 7. The length of the CDR3 is 15 residues. CDR3 in DNA: TGTGCCAGCAAGACAGCAGGGGGGACTAATGAAAAACTGTTTTTT. The encoded protein is CASKTAGGTNEKLFF.

The V gene is TRBV9, the J gene TRBJ1-4; D is unclear. Germline V gives CDR1 SGDLS, CDR2 YYNGEE. The CDR3 sequence is 12 residues long. V lost 3 bases to trimming and J lost 7 bases, with 7 bases between them. The CDR3 DNA is TGTGCCAGCAGCGAGGAGGGTGAAAAACTGTTTTTT. Translation gives CASSEEGEKLFF.

The chain combines TRBV9 with TRBJ1-6; TRBD1 matches at 9 bases. V shed 4 bases, J shed 14 bases, and the junction held 16 bases outside the gene matches. The CDR3 is made up of 16 amino acids. Germline CDR1 and CDR2: SGDLS and YYNGEE. CDR3 loop: CASSLFPDRGAGSLHF. As DNA, the CDR3 is TGTGCCAGCAGCTTGTTCCCGGACAGGGGCGCGGGATCCCTCCACTTT.

The gene calls are TRBV30 and TRBJ1-4, with TRBD1 matching over 7 bases. Germline CDR1 and CDR2: GTSNPN and SVGIG (reference sequence). V was pared by 3 bases and J by 8 bases, with 3 bases of the junction left unmatched. CDR3 length equals 12 residues. CDR3 in DNA: TGTGCCTGGAGACAGGGGAACGAAAAACTGTTTTTT. It yields the protein CAWRQGNEKLFF.